This T cell receptor beta chain emerged from a study of blood T cells in healthy people across ages. Germline V lookup: CDR1 SGHRS, CDR2 YFSETQ. J lost 4 bases, V lost 4 bases, and 11 bases had no gene match. CDR3 length: 16 amino acids. Primers used in a second PCR of about 7 to 11 cycles were a sample-barcoded 5' primer and a J-beta primer mix. Each CDR3 protein gets one entry after TCRdb re-called the 5' RACE reads with MiXCR. The sample consists of some 1.4 million distinct CDR3 sequences, roughly 45% of them appearing once. The chain carries TRBV5-1 and TRBJ1-2, with 9 bases fitting TRBD1. Material: blood. The clonotype was recovered from a young woman in good health. In DNA form, the CDR3 reads TGCGCCAGCAGCGGGGGACAGGGCCCCCTCGTCTATGGCTACACCTTC. It codes for CASSGGQGPLVYGYTF.